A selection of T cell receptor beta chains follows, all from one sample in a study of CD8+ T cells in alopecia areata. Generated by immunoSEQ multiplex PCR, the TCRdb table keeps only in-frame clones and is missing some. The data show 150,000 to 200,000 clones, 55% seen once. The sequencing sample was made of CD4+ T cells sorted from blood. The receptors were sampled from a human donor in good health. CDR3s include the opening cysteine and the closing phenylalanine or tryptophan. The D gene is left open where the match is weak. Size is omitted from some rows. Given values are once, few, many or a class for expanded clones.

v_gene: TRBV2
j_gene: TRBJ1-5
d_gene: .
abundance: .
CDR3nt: TGTGCCAGCAGTGTTACAGTCCAATCTGAGCCCCAGCATTTT
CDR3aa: CASSVTVQSEPQHF

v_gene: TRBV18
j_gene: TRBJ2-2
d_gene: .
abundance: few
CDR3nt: TGTGCCAGTTCAGCGGAGGGGGCGACCGGGGAGCTGTTTTTT
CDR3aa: CASSAEGATGELFF

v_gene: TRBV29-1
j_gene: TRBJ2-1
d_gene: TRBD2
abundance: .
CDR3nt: TGCAGCGTTGTGGCTAGCGGGAAAGGGGAGCAGTTCTTC
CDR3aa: CSVVASGKGEQFF

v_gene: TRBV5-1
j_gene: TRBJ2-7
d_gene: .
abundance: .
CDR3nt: TGCGCCAGCAGCTTGCCCCCAGGGGCCCCAGGCGAGCAGTACTTC
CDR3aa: CASSLPPGAPGEQYF

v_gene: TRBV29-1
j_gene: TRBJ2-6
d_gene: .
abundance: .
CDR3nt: TGCAGCGTTGTGTTCCGGGCCTCCGGGGCCAACGTCCTGACTTTC
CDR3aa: CSVVFRASGANVLTF

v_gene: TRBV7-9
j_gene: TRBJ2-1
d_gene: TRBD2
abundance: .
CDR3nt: TGTGCCGCCGGGGGGGGCGGTCACAATGAGCAGTTCTTC
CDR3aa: CAAGGGGHNEQFF

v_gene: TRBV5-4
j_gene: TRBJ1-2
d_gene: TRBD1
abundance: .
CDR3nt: TGTGCCAGCAGCGACGGACAGGGAGATAGCTATGGCTACACCTTC
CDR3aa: CASSDGQGDSYGYTF

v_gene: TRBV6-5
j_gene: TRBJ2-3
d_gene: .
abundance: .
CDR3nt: TGTGCCAGCAGTATGGGACCAAAGCAGTATTTT
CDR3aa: CASSMGPKQYF

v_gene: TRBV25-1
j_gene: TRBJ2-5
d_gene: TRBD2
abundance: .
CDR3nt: TGTGCCAGCAGTGAAGTCGGCTGGGGGAGGGGAGAGACCCAGTACTTC
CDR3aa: CASSEVGWGRGETQYF

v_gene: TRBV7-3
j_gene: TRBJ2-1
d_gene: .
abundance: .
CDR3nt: TGTGCCAGCAGCATCCAGGGTGGTTTAATCAATGAGCAGTTCTTC
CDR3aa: CASSIQGGLINEQFF

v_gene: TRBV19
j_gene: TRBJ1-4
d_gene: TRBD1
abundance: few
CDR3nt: TGTGCCAGTCTGGACAGGGGTCGAGATGAAAAACTGTTTTTT
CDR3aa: CASLDRGRDEKLFF

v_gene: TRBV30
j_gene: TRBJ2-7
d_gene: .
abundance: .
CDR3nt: TGTGCCTGGAGGGGTGTTTCCTACGAGCAGTACTTC
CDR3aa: CAWRGVSYEQYF

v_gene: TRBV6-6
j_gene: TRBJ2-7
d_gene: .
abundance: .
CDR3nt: TGTGCCAGCAGCCAATACTACGAGCAGTACTTC
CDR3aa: CASSQYYEQYF

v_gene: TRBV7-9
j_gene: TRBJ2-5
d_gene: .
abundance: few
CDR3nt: TGTGCCAGCAGCTTTCAGGGTTGGACCCAGTACTTC
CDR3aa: CASSFQGWTQYF

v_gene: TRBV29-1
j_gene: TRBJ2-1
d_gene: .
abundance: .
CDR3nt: TGCAGCCGAATGGGAAGAAATGAGCAGTTCTTC
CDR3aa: CSRMGRNEQFF

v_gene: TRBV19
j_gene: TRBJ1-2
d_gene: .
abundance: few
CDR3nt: TGTGCCCCAAGGGAGTCCCGTTCGAATGGCTACACCTTC
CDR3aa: CAPRESRSNGYTF

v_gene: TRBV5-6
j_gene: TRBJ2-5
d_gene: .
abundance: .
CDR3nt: TGTGCCAGCAGCATGCCGGGACTGGCTAAAGAGACCCAGTACTTC
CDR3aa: CASSMPGLAKETQYF

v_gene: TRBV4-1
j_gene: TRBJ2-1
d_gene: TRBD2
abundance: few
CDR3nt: TGCGCCAGCAGCCAACCTAGCGGGAGGGCCAATGAGCGCCAGCAGTTCTTC
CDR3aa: CASSQPSGRANERQQFF

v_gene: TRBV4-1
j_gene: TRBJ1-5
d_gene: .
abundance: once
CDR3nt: TGCGCCAGCAGCCAAGAACCTCCCGGGGTCCGGCAGCCCCAGCATTTT
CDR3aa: CASSQEPPGVRQPQHF

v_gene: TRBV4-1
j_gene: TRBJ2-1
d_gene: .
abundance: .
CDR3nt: TGCGCCAGCAGCCAACTCGGACTAGGGGGAAATGAGCAGTTCTTC
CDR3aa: CASSQLGLGGNEQFF

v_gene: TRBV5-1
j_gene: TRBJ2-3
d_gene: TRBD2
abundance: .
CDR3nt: TGCGCCAGCAGCTTGGGGCACTTTCAGTTCGGCGGGAGGAAGTCCACAGATACGCAGTATTTT
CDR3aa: CASSLGHFQFGGRKSTDTQYF

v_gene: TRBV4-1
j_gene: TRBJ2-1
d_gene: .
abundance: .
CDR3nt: TGCGCCAGCAGCCAGGGTCGACAGACCTACAATGAGCAGTTCTTC
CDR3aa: CASSQGRQTYNEQFF

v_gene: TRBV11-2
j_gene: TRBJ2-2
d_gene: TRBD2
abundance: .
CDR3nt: TGTGCCAGCAGCTTGACTAGCGGGACAACCTTTGGGGAGCTGTTTTTT
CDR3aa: CASSLTSGTTFGELFF

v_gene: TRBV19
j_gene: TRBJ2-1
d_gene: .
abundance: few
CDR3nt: TGTGCCAGTAGTATCGCGACAGCGCAGGCCTACAATGAGCAGTTCTTC
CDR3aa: CASSIATAQAYNEQFF

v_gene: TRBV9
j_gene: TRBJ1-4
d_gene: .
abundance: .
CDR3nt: TGTGCCAGCAGTGGACCGACCTCCTATAATGAAAAACTGTTTTTT
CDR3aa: CASSGPTSYNEKLFF

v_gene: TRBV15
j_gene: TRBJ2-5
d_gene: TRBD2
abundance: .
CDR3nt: TGTGCCACCAGCAGAGAGGGACTAGCGGGGCCCGAGGAGACCCAGTACTTC
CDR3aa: CATSREGLAGPEETQYF

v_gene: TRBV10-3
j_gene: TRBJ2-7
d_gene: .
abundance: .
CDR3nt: TGTGCCATCAGTGACGATTTCTCCTACGAGCAGTACTTC
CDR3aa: CAISDDFSYEQYF

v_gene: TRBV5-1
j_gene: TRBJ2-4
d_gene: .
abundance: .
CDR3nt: TGCGCCAGCAGCTTGGATCCGCAGAAGGCCAAAAACATTCAGTACTTC
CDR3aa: CASSLDPQKAKNIQYF

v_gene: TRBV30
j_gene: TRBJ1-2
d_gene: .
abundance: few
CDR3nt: TGTGCCTGGAGTTCCGGGGTTGGCTACACCTTC
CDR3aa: CAWSSGVGYTF

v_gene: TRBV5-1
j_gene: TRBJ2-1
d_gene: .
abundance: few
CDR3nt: TGCGCCAGCAGCTCTTCTTTACGTGAGCAGTTCTTC
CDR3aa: CASSSSLREQFF

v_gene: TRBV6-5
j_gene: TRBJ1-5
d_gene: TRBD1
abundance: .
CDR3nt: TGTGCCAGCAGTGTACCGGACAGGGGCAATCAGCCCCAGCATTTT
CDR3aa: CASSVPDRGNQPQHF

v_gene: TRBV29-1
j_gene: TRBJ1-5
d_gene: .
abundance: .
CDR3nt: TGCAGCGTTGAATTACAGGGAAGTGGGCCCCAGCATTTT
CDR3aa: CSVELQGSGPQHF